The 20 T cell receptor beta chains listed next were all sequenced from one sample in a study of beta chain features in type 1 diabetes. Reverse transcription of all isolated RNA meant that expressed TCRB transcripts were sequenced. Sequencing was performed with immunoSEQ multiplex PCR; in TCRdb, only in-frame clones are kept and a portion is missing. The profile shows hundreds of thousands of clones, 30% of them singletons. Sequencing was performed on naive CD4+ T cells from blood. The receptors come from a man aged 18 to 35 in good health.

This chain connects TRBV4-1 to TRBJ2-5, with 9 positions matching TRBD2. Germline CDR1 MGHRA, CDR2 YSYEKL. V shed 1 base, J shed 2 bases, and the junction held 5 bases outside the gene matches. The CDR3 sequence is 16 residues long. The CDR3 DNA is TGCGCCAGCAGCCAAGTGTGGACTAGCGTTCAAGAGACCCAGTACTTC. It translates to CASSQVWTSVQETQYF.

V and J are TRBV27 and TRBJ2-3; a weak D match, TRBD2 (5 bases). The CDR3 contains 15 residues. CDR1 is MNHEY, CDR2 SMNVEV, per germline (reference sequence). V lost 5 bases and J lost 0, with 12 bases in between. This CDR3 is CASSQLWESTDTQYF. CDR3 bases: TGTGCCAGCAGTCAACTCTGGGAGAGCACAGATACGCAGTATTTT.

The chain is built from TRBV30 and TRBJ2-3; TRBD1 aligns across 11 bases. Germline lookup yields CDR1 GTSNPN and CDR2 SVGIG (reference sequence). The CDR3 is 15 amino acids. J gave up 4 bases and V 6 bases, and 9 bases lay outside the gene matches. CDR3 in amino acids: CACAGDRGFADTQYF. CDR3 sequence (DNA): TGTGCCTGTGCTGGGGACAGGGGGTTCGCAGATACGCAGTATTTT.

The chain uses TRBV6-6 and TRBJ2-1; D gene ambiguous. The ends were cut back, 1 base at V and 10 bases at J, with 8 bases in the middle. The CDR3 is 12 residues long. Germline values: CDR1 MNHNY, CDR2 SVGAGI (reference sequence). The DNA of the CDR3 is TGTGCCAGCAGTTACTGGGGTGGCGAGCAGTTCTTC. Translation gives CASSYWGGEQFF.

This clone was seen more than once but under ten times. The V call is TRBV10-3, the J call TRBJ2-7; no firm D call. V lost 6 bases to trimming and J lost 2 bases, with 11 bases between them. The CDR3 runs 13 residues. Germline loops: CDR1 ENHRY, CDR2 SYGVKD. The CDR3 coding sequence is TGTGCCATCAGGGGGTTGGAGACCTACGAGCAGTACTTC. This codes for CAIRGLETYEQYF.

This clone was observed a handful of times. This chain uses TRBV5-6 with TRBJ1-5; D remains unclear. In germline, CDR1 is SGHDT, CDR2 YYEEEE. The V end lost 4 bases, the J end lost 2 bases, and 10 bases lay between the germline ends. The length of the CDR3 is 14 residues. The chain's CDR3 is CASSPGKGNQPQHF. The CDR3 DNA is TGTGCCAGCAGCCCCGGGAAGGGCAATCAGCCCCAGCATTTT.

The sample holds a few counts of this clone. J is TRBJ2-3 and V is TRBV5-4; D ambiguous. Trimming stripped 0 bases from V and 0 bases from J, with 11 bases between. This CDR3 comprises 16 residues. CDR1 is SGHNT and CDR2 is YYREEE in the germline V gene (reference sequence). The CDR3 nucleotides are TGTGCCAGCAGCTTGGGAGCGTACACTAGCACAGATACGCAGTATTTT. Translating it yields CASSLGAYTSTDTQYF. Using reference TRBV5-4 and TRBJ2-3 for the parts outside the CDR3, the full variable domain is ETGVTQSPTHLIKTRGQQVTLRCSSQSGHNTVSWYQQALGQGPQFIFQYYREEENGRGNFPPRFSGLQFPNYSSELNVNALELDDSALYLCASSLGAYTSTDTQYFGPGTRLTVL.

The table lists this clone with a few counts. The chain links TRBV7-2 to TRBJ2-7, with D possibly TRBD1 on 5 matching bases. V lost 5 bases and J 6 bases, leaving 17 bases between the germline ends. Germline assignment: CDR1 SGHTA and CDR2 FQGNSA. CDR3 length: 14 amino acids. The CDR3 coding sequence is TGTGCCAGCAGCCCCGAATGGGGCCGCGGCGAGCAGTACTTC. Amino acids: CASSPEWGRGEQYF.

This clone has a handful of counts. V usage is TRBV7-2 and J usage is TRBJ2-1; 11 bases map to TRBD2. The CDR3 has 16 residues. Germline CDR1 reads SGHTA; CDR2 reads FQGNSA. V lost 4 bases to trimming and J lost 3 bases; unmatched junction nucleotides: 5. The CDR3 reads CASSSGTSGLYNEQFF. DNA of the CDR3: TGTGCCAGCAGCTCTGGGACTAGCGGCCTCTACAATGAGCAGTTCTTC.

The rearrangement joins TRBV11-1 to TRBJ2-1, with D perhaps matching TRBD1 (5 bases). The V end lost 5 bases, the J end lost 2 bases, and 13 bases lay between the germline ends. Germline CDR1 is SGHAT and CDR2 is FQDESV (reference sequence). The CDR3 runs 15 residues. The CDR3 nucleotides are TGTGCCAGCAGCGGGCGACAGATGCCCTACAATGAGCAGTTCTTC. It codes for CASSGRQMPYNEQFF.

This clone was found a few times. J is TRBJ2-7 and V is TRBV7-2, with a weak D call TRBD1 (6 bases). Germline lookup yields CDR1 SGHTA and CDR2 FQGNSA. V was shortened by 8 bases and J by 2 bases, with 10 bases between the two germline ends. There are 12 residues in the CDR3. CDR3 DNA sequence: TGTGCCAGCGGGGACACGGCCTACGAGCAGTACTTC. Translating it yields CASGDTAYEQYF. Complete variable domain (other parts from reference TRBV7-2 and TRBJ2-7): GAGVSQSPSNKVTEKGKDVELRCDPISGHTALYWYRQSLGQGLEFLIYFQGNSAPDKSGLPSDRFSAERTGGSVSTLTIQRTQQEDSAVYLCASGDTAYEQYFGPGTRLTVT.

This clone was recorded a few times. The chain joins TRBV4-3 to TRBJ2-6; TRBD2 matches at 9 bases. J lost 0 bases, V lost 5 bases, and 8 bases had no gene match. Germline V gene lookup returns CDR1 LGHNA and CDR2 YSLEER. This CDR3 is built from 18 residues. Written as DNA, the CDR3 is TGCGCCAGCAGCTTAGGACTAGCGTCCAGCTCTGGGGCCAACGTCCTGACTTTC. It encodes CASSLGLASSSGANVLTF.

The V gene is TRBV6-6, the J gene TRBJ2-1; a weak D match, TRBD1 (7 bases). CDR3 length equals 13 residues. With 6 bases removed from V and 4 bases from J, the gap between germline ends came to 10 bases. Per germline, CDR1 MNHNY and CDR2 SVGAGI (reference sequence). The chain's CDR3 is CASRAGGYNEQFF. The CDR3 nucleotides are TGTGCCAGCAGGGCAGGGGGGTACAATGAGCAGTTCTTC.

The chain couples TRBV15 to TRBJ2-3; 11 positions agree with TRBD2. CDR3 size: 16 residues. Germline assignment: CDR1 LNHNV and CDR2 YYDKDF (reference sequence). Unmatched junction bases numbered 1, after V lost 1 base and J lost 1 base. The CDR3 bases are TGTGCCACCAGCAGAGTGGGACTAGCGGGCACAGATACGCAGTATTTT. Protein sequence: CATSRVGLAGTDTQYF.

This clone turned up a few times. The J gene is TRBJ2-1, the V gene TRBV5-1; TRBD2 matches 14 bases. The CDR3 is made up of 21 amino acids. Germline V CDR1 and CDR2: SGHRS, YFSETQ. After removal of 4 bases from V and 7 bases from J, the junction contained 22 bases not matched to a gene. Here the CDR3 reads CASSLPGQGLAGVLPGNEQFF. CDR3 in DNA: TGCGCCAGCAGCCTCCCCGGGCAGGGACTAGCGGGAGTCCTCCCTGGGAATGAGCAGTTCTTC.

The chain's CDR3 is CASSPPSWGREDTQYF. DNA for the CDR3: TGTGCCAGCTCACCACCGAGCTGGGGGCGAGAAGATACGCAGTATTTT. The gene calls are TRBV18 and TRBJ2-3; a weak D match, TRBD1 (6 bases). Germline-derived CDR1 and CDR2 are KGHSH and LQKENI. The CDR3 is 16 residues long. Trimming cost V 0 bases and J 5 bases, with 15 bases left between them.

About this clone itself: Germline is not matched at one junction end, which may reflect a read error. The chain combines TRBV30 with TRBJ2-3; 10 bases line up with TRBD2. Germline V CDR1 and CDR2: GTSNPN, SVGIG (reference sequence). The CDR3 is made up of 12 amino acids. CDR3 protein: CAVAGGQDTQYF. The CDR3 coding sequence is TGCGCTGTAGCGGGAGGTCAAGATACGCAGTATTTT.

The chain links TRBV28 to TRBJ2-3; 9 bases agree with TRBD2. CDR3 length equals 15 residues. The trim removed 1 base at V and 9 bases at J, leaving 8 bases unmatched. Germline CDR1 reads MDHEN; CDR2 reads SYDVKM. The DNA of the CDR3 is TGTGCCAGCAGTTTATTGAGAGCGGGAGGAGGGACGCAGTATTTT. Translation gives CASSLLRAGGGTQYF.

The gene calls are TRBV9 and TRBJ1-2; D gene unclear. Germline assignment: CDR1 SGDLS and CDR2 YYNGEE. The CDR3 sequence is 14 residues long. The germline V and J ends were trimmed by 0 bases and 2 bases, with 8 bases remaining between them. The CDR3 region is CASSVGAENYGYTF. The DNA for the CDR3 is TGTGCCAGCAGCGTAGGAGCGGAGAACTATGGCTACACCTTC.

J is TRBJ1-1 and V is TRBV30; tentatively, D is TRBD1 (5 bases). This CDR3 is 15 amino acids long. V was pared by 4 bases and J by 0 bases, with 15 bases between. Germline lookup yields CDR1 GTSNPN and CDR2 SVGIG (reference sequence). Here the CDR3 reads CAWTAGILVNTEAFF. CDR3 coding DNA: TGTGCCTGGACGGCAGGGATCCTGGTGAACACTGAAGCTTTCTTT.